This is a list of T cell receptor beta chains from one sample in a study of T cells of healthy individuals. MiXCR was run by TCRdb on the 5' RACE reads, yielding one entry per CDR3 protein. This repertoire shows roughly 87,000 distinct CDR3 sequences, 17% found once; its top ten account for roughly 6.1%. These receptors were obtained from a human donor in good health. Each CDR3 is given with its conserved first and last residue. D genes are given only for firm matches. The size field is filled for only some rows; it gives once, few, many or a size class.

NA	TRBJ2-3	TRBD1	TRBV12-3/TRBV12-4	CASTRGQGIPDTQYF	TGTGCCAGCACCCGCGGACAGGGGATTCCAGATACGCAGTATTTT
NA	TRBJ2-3	NA	TRBV18	CASSPSGFTDTQYF	TGTGCCAGCTCACCATCGGGGTTTACAGATACGCAGTATTTT
NA	TRBJ2-1	TRBD1	TRBV28	CASSLGTTGQGAYNEQFF	TGTGCCAGCAGTTTGGGGACCACCGGGCAGGGGGCCTACAATGAGCAGTTCTTC
NA	TRBJ2-2	TRBD2	TRBV7-2	CASSLAAGGPGGELFF	TGTGCCAGCAGCTTAGCGGCGGGGGGGCCCGGCGGGGAGCTGTTTTTT
NA	TRBJ2-1	NA	TRBV28	CASSLVEGSYNEQFF	TGTGCCAGCAGTTTGGTAGAAGGTTCCTACAATGAGCAGTTCTTC
many	TRBJ2-2	TRBD1	TRBV11-1	CASSRLRGTGELFF	TGTGCTAGCAGCCGTCTCAGGGGGACCGGGGAGCTGTTTTTT
NA	TRBJ1-5	TRBD1	TRBV7-9	CASSHGTGDQPQHF	TGTGCCAGCAGCCACGGGACAGGGGATCAGCCCCAGCATTTT
NA	TRBJ2-7	NA	TRBV18	CASSPPLPDSYEQYF	TGTGCCAGCTCACCACCGCTCCCAGATTCCTACGAGCAGTACTTC
few	TRBJ2-7	TRBD2	TRBV20-1	CSASDTSGNSYEQYF	TGCAGTGCTAGTGATACTAGCGGGAACTCCTACGAGCAGTACTTC
NA	TRBJ2-5	TRBD1	TRBV11-2	CASSLRARQGEETQYF	TGTGCCAGCAGCTTAAGAGCACGGCAGGGGGAGGAGACCCAGTACTTC
few	TRBJ2-3	TRBD1	TRBV7-3	CASSHPGTEIPSTDTQYF	TGTGCCAGCAGCCATCCCGGGACAGAAATACCTAGCACAGATACGCAGTATTTT
many	TRBJ1-2	NA	TRBV7-2	CASSLGGSIAGGYTF	TGTGCCAGCAGCTTAGGTGGCAGTATAGCGGGTGGCTACACCTTC
NA	TRBJ2-7	TRBD1	TRBV20-1	CSPDRGVSEQYF	TGCAGTCCAGACAGGGGGGTATCCGAGCAGTACTTC
NA	TRBJ1-2	NA	TRBV10-2	CASSESVDFYGYTF	TGCGCCAGCAGTGAGTCCGTAGACTTCTATGGCTACACCTTC
many	TRBJ2-3	NA	TRBV11-2	CASSRQALNTDTQYF	TGTGCCAGCAGCCGGCAAGCATTGAACACAGATACGCAGTATTTT
few	TRBJ2-7	NA	TRBV28	CASSRSGAVSYEQYF	TGTGCCAGCAGCCGCTCAGGGGCCGTTTCCTACGAGCAGTACTTC
many	TRBJ2-5	NA	TRBV6-1	CASSERDEGWETQYF	TGTGCCAGCAGTGAAAGGGACGAGGGGTGGGAGACCCAGTACTTC
many	TRBJ2-4	NA	TRBV5-4	CASNPGPAITQNIQYF	TGTGCCAGCAACCCTGGACCAGCTATTACTCAAAACATTCAGTACTTC
NA	TRBJ2-7	NA	TRBV4-2	CASSQDGRSRISYEQYF	TGTGCCAGCAGCCAAGATGGACGGAGTCGAATTTCCTACGAGCAGTACTTC
NA	TRBJ2-1	TRBD2	TRBV7-3	CASSSYPAGTSHGNEQFF	TGTGCCAGCAGCTCTTATCCAGCCGGGACTAGCCACGGGAATGAGCAGTTCTTC
NA	TRBJ1-5	NA	TRBV6-1	CASTYGEGPQHF	TGTGCCAGCACCTATGGGGAGGGGCCCCAGCATTTT
few	TRBJ1-5	NA	TRBV5-1	CASSHGGGNQPQHF	TGCGCCAGCAGCCACGGGGGAGGCAATCAGCCCCAGCATTTT
NA	TRBJ2-1	TRBD2	TRBV4-1	CASSQVIAGAFEQFF	TGCGCCAGCAGCCAAGTTATAGCGGGGGCTTTTGAGCAGTTCTTC
many	TRBJ1-2	NA	TRBV12-3/TRBV12-4	CASSLNTGYTF	TGTGCCAGCAGCCTAAATACTGGCTACACCTTC
NA	TRBJ2-1	NA	TRBV7-8	CASSLEIASFGSNEQFF	TGTGCCAGCAGCTTAGAAATTGCCAGTTTCGGTTCCAATGAGCAGTTCTTC
few	TRBJ2-3	NA	TRBV9	CASSVRTSSGADTQYF	TGTGCCAGCAGCGTCCGAACTTCATCTGGCGCAGATACGCAGTATTTT
many	TRBJ2-7	NA	TRBV7-9	CASSPRLVGYEQYF	TGTGCCAGCAGCCCACGGCTGGTGGGCTACGAGCAGTACTTC
NA	TRBJ2-3	NA	TRBV6-2/TRBV6-3	CASSPSDVTDTQYF	TGTGCCAGCAGTCCTAGCGACGTCACAGATACGCAGTATTTT
NA	TRBJ2-5	TRBD2	TRBV4-1	CASSQGLGTSGETQYF	TGCGCCAGCAGCCAAGGGCTAGGGACTAGCGGGGAGACCCAGTACTTC
few	TRBJ2-7	TRBD2	TRBV20-1	CSAHQLAGVYEQYF	TGCAGTGCTCACCAGCTAGCGGGGGTTTACGAGCAGTACTTC
NA	TRBJ2-2	TRBD1	TRBV5-5	CASNDPQRTGGVGGLFF	TGTGCCAGCAACGACCCCCAGAGGACAGGGGGTGTGGGAGGGCTGTTTTTT
NA	TRBJ2-7	NA	TRBV4-3	CTSSQGVSSYEQYF	TGCACCAGCAGCCAAGGAGTATCCTCCTACGAGCAGTACTTC
few	TRBJ1-2	NA	TRBV4-3	CASSQDFRAPPSGGYTF	TGCGCCAGCAGCCAAGATTTCCGCGCACCGCCCTCGGGTGGCTACACCTTC
NA	TRBJ2-7	NA	TRBV7-8	CASSPYGGPYEQYF	TGTGCCAGCAGCCCCTACGGGGGCCCCTACGAGCAGTACTTC
NA	TRBJ1-5	NA	TRBV5-6	CASSLTRKGFINQPQHF	TGTGCCAGCAGCTTGACACGGAAAGGTTTTATCAATCAGCCCCAGCATTTT
NA	TRBJ2-7	TRBD2	TRBV18	CASSPSGGRVEQYF	TGTGCCAGCTCACCATCCGGCGGGAGGGTCGAGCAGTACTTC
many	TRBJ2-7	NA	TRBV5-5	CASSLRTGEQYF	TGTGCCAGCAGCTTAAGGACGGGCGAGCAGTACTTC
few	TRBJ2-5	TRBD2	TRBV6-5	CASSYLAEYQETQYF	TGTGCCAGCAGTTACCTAGCGGAGTACCAAGAGACCCAGTACTTC
NA	TRBJ2-3	TRBD2	TRBV9	CASSDGLAASTDTQYF	TGTGCCAGCAGCGACGGACTAGCGGCTAGCACAGATACGCAGTATTTT
NA	TRBJ2-1	TRBD2	TRBV6-5	CASSYKLAGQNEQFF	TGTGCCAGCAGTTACAAACTAGCGGGACAAAATGAGCAGTTCTTC
many	TRBJ2-7	NA	TRBV12-3/TRBV12-4	CASSLPGSRGIEQYF	TGTGCCAGCAGTTTACCCGGTAGCCGGGGGATCGAGCAGTACTTC
NA	TRBJ1-5	NA	TRBV11-3	CASSPRPTPNQPQHF	TGTGCCAGCAGCCCCCGTCCTACACCAAATCAGCCCCAGCATTTT
few	TRBJ2-3	NA	TRBV7-2	CASSLAGSDTQYF	TGTGCCAGCAGCTTAGCGGGGAGCGATACGCAGTATTTT
many	TRBJ1-1	NA	TRBV3-1	CASSQERWVNTEAFF	TGTGCCAGCAGCCAAGAGCGTTGGGTGAACACTGAAGCTTTCTTT
few	TRBJ2-7	NA	TRBV25-1	CASSSGLRTGGVYEQYF	TGTGCCAGCAGTTCCGGGTTGCGTACTGGTGGGGTCTACGAGCAGTACTTC
NA	TRBJ1-1	NA	TRBV25-1	CASSDMGEAFF	TGTGCCAGCAGTGATATGGGTGAAGCTTTCTTT
NA	TRBJ2-3	TRBD1	TRBV23-1	CASSQRVPGQHQDTQYF	TGCGCCAGCAGTCAAAGAGTCCCGGGACAGCATCAAGATACGCAGTATTTT
few	TRBJ2-3	TRBD2	TRBV5-1	CASSRTTSGHSTDTQYF	TGCGCCAGCAGCCGGACAACTAGCGGACACAGCACAGATACGCAGTATTTT
many	TRBJ1-4	TRBD1	TRBV5-1	CASSSGQGSYEKLFF	TGCGCCAGCAGCTCGGGACAGGGTAGTTATGAAAAACTGTTTTTT
NA	TRBJ2-2	NA	TRBV21-1	CASTGTGNTGELFF	TGTGCCAGCACCGGGACAGGAAACACCGGGGAGCTGTTTTTT
NA	TRBJ1-1	NA	TRBV28	CASSLRGYEAFF	TGTGCCAGCAGTCTCCGGGGTTATGAAGCTTTCTTT
NA	TRBJ2-5	NA	TRBV28	CASSAALETQYF	TGTGCCAGCAGCGCGGCTTTGGAGACCCAGTACTTC
NA	TRBJ2-1	NA	TRBV20-1	CSARELQGFYNEQFF	TGCAGTGCTAGAGAGCTACAGGGTTTCTACAATGAGCAGTTCTTC
NA	TRBJ2-7	NA	TRBV10-3	CAISDISSYEQYF	TGTGCCATCAGTGACATAAGCTCCTACGAGCAGTACTTC
many	TRBJ2-5	TRBD2	TRBV10-3	CAISAGGEQETQYF	TGTGCCATCAGTGCCGGGGGGGAGCAAGAGACCCAGTACTTC
few	TRBJ2-7	TRBD1	TRBV9	CASSAAGTGAHEQYF	TGTGCCAGCAGCGCCGCAGGGACAGGGGCCCACGAGCAGTACTTC